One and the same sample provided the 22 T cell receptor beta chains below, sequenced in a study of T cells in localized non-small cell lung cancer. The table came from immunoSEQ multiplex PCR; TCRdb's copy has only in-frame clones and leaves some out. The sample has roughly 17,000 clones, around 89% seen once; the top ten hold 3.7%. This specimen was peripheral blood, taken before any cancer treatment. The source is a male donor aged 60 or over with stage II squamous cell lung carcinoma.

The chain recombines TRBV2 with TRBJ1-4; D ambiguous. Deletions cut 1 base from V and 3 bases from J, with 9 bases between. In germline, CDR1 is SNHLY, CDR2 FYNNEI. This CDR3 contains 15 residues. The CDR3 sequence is CASSEGGLANEKLFF. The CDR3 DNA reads TGTGCCAGCAGTGAAGGGGGTCTTGCTAATGAAAAACTGTTTTTT.

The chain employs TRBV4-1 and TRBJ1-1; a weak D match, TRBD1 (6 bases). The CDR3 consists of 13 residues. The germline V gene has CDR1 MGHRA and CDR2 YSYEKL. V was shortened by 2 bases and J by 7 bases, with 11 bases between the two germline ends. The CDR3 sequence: CASSQNREGEAFF. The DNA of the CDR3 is TGCGCCAGCAGCCAAAACAGGGAAGGTGAAGCTTTCTTT.

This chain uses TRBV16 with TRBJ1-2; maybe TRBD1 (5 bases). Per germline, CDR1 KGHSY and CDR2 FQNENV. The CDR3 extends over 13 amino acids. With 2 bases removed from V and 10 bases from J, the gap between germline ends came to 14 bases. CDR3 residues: CASSQRQGVDYTF. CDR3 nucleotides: TGTGCCAGCAGCCAACGACAAGGGGTTGACTACACCTTC.

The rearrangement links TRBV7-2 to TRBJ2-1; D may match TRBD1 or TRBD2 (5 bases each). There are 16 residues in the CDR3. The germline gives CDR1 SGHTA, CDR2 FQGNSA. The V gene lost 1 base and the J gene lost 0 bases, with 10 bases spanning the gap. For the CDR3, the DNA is TGTGCCAGCAGCTTAGAGGGGACCGGCTCCTACAATGAGCAGTTCTTC. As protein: CASSLEGTGSYNEQFF.

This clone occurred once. The CDR3 nucleotides are TGTGCCAGCAGTGAAGCGGGTGGCGCTACCTACGAGCAGTACTTC. It specifies CASSEAGGATYEQYF. V usage is TRBV6-1 and J usage is TRBJ2-7, with D unclear. V gave up 0 bases and J gave up 2 bases, with 11 bases separating them. Germline V gives CDR1 MNHNS, CDR2 SASEGT. This CDR3 is built from 15 residues.

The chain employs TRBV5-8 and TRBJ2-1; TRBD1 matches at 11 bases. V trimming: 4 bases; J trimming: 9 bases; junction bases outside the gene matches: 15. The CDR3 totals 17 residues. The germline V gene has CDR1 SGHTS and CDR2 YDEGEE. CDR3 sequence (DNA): TGTGCCAGCAGCCGTCCTAATCATGGGACAGGGGGAAGTGAGCAGTTCTTC. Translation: CASSRPNHGTGGSEQFF.

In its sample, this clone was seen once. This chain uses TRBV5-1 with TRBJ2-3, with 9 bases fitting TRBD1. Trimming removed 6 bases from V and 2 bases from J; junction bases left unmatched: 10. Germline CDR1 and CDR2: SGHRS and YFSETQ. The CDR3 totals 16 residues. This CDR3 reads CASTDLDRGPTDTQYF. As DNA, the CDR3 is TGCGCCAGCACCGATCTGGACAGGGGACCCACAGATACGCAGTATTTT.

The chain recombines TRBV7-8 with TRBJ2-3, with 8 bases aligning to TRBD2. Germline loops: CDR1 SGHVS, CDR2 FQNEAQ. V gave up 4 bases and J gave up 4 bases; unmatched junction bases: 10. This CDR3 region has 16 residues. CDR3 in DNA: TGTGCCAGCAGCTCACCCGGGACTAGTTGGGCAGATACGCAGTATTTT. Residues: CASSSPGTSWADTQYF.

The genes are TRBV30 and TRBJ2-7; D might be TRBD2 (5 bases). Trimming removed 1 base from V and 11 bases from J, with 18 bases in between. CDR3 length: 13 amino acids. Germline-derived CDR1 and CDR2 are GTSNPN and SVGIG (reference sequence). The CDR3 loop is CAWSARREGNEYF. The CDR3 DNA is TGTGCCTGGAGTGCCCGGCGAGAGGGCAATGAGTACTTC.

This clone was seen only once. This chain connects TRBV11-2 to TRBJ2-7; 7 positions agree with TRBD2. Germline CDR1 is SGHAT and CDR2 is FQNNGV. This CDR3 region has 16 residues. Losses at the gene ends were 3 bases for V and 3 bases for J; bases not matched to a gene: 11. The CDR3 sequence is CASSFSSGSFSYEQYF. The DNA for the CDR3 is TGTGCCAGCAGCTTCTCTAGCGGAAGTTTCAGCTACGAGCAGTACTTC.

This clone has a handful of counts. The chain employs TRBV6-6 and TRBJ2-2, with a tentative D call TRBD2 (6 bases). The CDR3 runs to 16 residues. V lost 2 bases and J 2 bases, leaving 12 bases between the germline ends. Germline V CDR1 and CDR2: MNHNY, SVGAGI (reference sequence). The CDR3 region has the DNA TGTGCCAGCAGTTACGGGGACTCATTAAACACCGGGGAGCTGTTTTTT. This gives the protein CASSYGDSLNTGELFF.

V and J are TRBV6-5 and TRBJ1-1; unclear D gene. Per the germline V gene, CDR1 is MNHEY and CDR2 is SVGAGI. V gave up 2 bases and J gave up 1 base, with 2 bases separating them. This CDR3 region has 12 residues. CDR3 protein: CASSYQNTEAFF. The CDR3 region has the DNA TGTGCCAGCAGTTACCAGAACACTGAAGCTTTCTTT.

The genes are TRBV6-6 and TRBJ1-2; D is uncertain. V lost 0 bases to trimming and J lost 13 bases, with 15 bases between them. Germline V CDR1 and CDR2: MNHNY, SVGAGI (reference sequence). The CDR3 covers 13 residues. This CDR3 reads CASSYSSIHPTTF. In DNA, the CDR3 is TGTGCCAGCAGTTACTCGAGTATCCACCCGACCACCTTC.

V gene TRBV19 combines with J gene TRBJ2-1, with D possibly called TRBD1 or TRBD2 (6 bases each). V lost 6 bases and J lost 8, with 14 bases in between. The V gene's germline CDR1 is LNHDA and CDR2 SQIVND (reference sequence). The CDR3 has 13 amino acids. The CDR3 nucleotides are TGTGCCAGTAGGGAAGGGGGGAGCGATGAGCAGTTCTTC. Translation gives CASREGGSDEQFF.

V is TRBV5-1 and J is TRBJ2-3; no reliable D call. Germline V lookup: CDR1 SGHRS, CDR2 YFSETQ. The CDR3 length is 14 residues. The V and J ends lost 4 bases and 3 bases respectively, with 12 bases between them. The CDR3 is CASSLTTYTDTQYF. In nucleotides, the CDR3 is TGCGCCAGCAGCCTAACTACCTATACAGATACGCAGTATTTT.

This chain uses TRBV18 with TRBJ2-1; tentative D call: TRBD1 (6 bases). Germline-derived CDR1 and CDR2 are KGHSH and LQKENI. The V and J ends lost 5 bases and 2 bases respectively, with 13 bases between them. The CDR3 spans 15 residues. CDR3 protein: CASSAQRGTYNEQFF. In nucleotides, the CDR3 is TGTGCCAGCTCAGCCCAAAGGGGGACCTACAATGAGCAGTTCTTC.

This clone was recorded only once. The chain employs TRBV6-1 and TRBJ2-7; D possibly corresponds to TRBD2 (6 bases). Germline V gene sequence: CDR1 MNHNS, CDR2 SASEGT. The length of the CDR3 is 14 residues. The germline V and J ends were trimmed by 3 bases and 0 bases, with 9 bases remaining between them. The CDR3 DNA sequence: TGTGCCAGCAGTGAGCTGGGGGGCTCCTACGAGCAGTACTTC. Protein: CASSELGGSYEQYF.

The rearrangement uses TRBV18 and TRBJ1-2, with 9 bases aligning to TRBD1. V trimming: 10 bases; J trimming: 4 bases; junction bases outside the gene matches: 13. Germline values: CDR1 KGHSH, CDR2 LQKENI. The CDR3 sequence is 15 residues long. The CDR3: CATTGDRASGYGYTF. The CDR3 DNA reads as TGTGCCACAACCGGGGACAGGGCGAGTGGCTATGGCTACACCTTC.

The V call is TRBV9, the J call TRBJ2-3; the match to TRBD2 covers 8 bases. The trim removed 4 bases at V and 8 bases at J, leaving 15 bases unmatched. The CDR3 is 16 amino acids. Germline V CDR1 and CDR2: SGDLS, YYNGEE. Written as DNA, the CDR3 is TGTGCCAGCAGCCCCATCCGCGGGGGGATACAAGGTACGCAGTATTTT. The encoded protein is CASSPIRGGIQGTQYF. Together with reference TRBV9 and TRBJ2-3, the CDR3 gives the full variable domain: DSGVTQTPKHLITATGQRVTLRCSPRSGDLSVYWYQQSLDQGLQFLIQYYNGEERAKGNILERFSAQQFPDLHSELNLSSLELGDSALYFCASSPIRGGIQGTQYFGPGTRLTVL.

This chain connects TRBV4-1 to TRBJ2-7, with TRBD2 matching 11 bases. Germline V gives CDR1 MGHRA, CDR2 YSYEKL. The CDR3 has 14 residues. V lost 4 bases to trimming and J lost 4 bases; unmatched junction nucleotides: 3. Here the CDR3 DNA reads TGCGCCAGCAGCCCGGGACTAGCGGCTTACGAGCAGTACTTC. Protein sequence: CASSPGLAAYEQYF.

The CDR3 protein is CASRPGLAGLYEQYF. Written as DNA, the CDR3 is TGCGCCAGCAGACCCGGGCTAGCGGGTCTCTACGAGCAGTACTTC. The chain combines TRBV5-1 with TRBJ2-7, with 8 nucleotides matching TRBD2. The CDR3 covers 15 residues. V shed 5 bases, J shed 3 bases, and the junction held 10 bases outside the gene matches. Germline-derived CDR1 and CDR2 are SGHRS and YFSETQ.

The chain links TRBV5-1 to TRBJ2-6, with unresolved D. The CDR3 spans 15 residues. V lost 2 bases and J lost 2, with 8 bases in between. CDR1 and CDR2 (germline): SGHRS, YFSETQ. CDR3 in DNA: TGCGCCAGCAGCTTCCAAACAACTGGGGCCAACGTCCTGACTTTC. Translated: CASSFQTTGANVLTF.